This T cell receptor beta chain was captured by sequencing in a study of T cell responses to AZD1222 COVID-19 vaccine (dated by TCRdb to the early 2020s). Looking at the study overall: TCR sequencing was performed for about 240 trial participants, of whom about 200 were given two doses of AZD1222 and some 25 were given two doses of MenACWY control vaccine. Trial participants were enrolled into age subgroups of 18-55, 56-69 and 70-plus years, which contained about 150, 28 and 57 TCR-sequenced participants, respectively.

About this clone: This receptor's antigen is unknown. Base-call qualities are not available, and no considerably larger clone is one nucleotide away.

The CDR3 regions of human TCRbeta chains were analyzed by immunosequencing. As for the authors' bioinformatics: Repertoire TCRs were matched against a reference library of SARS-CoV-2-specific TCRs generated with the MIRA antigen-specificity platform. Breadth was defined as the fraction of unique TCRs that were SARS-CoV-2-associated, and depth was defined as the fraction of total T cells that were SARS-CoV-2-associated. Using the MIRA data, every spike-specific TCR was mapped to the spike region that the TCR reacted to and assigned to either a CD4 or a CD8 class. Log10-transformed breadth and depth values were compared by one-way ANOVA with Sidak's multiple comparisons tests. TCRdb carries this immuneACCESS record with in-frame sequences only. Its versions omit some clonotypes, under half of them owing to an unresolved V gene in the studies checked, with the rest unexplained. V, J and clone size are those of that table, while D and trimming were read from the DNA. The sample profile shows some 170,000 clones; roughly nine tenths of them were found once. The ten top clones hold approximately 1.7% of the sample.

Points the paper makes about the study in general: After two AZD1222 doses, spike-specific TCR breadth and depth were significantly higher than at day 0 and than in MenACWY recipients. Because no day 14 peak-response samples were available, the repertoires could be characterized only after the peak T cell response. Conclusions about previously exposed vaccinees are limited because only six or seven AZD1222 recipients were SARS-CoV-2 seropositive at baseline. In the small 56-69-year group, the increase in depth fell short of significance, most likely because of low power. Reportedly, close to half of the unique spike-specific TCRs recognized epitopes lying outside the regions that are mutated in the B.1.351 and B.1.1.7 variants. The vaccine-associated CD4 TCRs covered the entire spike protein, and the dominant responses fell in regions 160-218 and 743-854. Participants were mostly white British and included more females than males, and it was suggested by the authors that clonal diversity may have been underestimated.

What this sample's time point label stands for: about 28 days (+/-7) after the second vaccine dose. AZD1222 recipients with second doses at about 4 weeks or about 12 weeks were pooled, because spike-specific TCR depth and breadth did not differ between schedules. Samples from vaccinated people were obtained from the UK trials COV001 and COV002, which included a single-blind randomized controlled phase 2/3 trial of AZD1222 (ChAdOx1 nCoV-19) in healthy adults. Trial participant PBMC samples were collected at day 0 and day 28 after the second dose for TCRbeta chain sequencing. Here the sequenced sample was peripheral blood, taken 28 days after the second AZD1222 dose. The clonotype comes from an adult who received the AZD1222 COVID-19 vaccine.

CDR3 sequence: CASSPRTWEELFF. The sequence in DNA is TGTGCCAGCTCACCACGGACTTGGGAAGAACTGTTTTTT. The receptor chain draws on TRBV18 and TRBJ1-4, with the D gene uncertain. V loses 1 base, J loses 12 bases, and the germline ends lie 12 bases apart. The cysteine opens and the phenylalanine closes a CDR3 of 13 amino acids. The CDR3 DNA has 39 bases and is translated from base 1. The germline V gene supplies CDR1 KGHSH and CDR2 LQKENI.